One TCR beta chain is described in this entry. Trimming stripped 6 bases from V and 7 bases from J, with 15 bases between. This CDR3 region has 12 residues. Germline CDR1 DFQATT, CDR2 SNEGSKA (reference sequence). This specimen comes from a study of T cells in Graves' hyperthyroidism and ophthalmopathy. Researchers amplified the TCR beta CDR3 regions from RNA transcripts. Initially, a first-round RT-PCR of the TCR CDR3 employed the HTBI primer set. TCRdb passed the multiplex PCR reads through MiXCR, listing each CDR3 protein once. The sample has about 480,000 distinct CDR3 sequences, approximately 25% seen once; the top ten hold over 9%.

This receptor was identified in a woman aged 25 to 39 with Graves' ophthalmopathy. Sequencing used blood. The V call is TRBV20-1, the J call TRBJ1-2; no firm D call. The chain's CDR3 is CSAPRPSGGYTF. The CDR3 DNA reads TGCAGTGCCCCCAGACCCTCCGGTGGCTACACCTTC.